These T cell receptor beta chains were read from a single sample in a study of T cells in Graves' hyperthyroidism and ophthalmopathy. TCRdb re-called the multiplex PCR reads with MiXCR, one entry per CDR3 protein. The data contain about 530,000 distinct CDR3 sequences, about 15% of them singletons. The sample taken for sequencing was blood. The receptor source for this set is a woman aged 18-35 years with Graves' ophthalmopathy. CDR3s include the opening cysteine and the closing phenylalanine or tryptophan. Fields, in order: D gene, J gene, V gene, clone size, CDR3 protein, CDR3 DNA. The D gene is left open where the match is weak. The size of a clone is reported for some rows only, either as once, few or many, or as a class for expanded clones.

TRBD2 TRBJ2-7 TRBV28 many CASRELAGVYEQYF TGTGCCAGCAGGGAACTAGCGGGAGTCTACGAGCAGTACTTC
NA TRBJ2-7 TRBV7-2 NA CASRPGGSRGNEQYF TGTGCCAGCAGACCCGGAGGTTCTAGAGGAAACGAGCAGTACTTC
NA TRBJ2-7 TRBV7-9 many CASSPTESYEQYF TGTGCCAGCAGCCCAACAGAGTCCTACGAGCAGTACTTC
NA TRBJ1-4 TRBV4-3 few CASSQEGSFNEKLFF TGCGCCAGCAGCCAAGAGGGTAGCTTTAATGAAAAACTGTTTTTT
TRBD1 TRBJ1-3 TRBV4-3 few CASSQEPRGPGNTIYF TGCGCCAGCAGCCAAGAACCCAGGGGGCCTGGAAACACCATATATTTT
NA TRBJ1-3 TRBV5-5 NA CASSLGGALGNTIYF TGTGCCAGCAGCTTGGGTGGGGCGCTCGGAAACACCATATATTTT
NA TRBJ2-2 TRBV28 NA CASRSTGKSGELFF TGTGCCAGCAGGTCAACAGGGAAGTCCGGGGAGCTGTTTTTT
NA TRBJ2-3 TRBV6-1 NA CASSYNREDTQYF TGTGCCAGCAGTTATAATAGGGAAGATACGCAGTATTTT
NA TRBJ2-1 TRBV4-1 few CASSQVPSNSYNEQFF TGCGCCAGCAGCCAAGTCCCCAGCAACTCCTACAATGAGCAGTTCTTC
NA TRBJ2-1 TRBV7-2 many CASSQAYNEQFF TGTGCCAGCAGCCAAGCGTACAATGAGCAGTTCTTC
TRBD1 TRBJ2-3 TRBV7-3 few CASSLTGGRGFFGDTQYF TGTGCCAGCAGCTTAACAGGGGGCCGAGGATTCTTCGGAGATACGCAGTATTTT
TRBD1 TRBJ1-5 TRBV4-1 NA CASSLNPPGQGAANQPQHF TGCGCCAGCAGCCTCAACCCCCCCGGACAGGGGGCTGCCAATCAGCCCCAGCATTTT
TRBD1 TRBJ1-2 TRBV6-1 many CASSYSGTGADGYTF TGTGCCAGCAGTTATTCGGGGACAGGGGCGGATGGCTACACCTTC
NA TRBJ2-1 TRBV4-2 NA CASSQPGLDNNEQFF TGTGCCAGCAGCCAACCCGGACTGGATAACAATGAGCAGTTCTTC
NA TRBJ2-1 TRBV4-1 many CASSQDRALYNEQFF TGCGCCAGCAGCCAAGACAGGGCCCTTTACAATGAGCAGTTCTTC
NA TRBJ2-1 TRBV27 many CASSLPRGSDEQFF TGTGCCAGCAGTTTACCTAGGGGGTCGGATGAGCAGTTCTTC